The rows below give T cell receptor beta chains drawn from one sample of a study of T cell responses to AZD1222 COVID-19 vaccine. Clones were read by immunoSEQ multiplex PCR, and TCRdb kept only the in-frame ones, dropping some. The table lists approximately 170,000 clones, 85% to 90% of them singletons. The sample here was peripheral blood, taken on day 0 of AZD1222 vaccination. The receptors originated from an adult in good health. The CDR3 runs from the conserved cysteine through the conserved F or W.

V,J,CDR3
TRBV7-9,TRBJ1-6,CASSLDARQQGPNSPLHF
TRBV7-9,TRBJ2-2,CASSLGGQGPVFRELFF
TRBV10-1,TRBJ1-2,CASSDRGSYGYTF
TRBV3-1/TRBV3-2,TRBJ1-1,CASSQGGPDTEAFF
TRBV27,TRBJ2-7,CASRPGLSYEQYF
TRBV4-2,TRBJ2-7,CASSHGGELYEQYF
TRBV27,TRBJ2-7,CASSSIDRASYEQYF
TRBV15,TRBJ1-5,CATSGGTSNQPQHF
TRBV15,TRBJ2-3,CATSSLSTDTQYF
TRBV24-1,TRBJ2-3,CATSNGVSTDTQYF